Listed below are T cell receptor beta chains from one sample, sequenced in a study of chemoradiotherapy in HPV16-positive cancers. Sequencing was performed with immunoSEQ multiplex PCR; in TCRdb, only in-frame clones are kept and a portion is missing. The sample yields more than 300 clones, 91% seen once. The material sequenced was tumor tissue, taken from a patient who underwent chemoradiotherapy. The receptors stem from a human donor with HPV-associated anogenital cancer. CDR3s include the opening cysteine and the closing phenylalanine or tryptophan. A D gene is named only where the DNA matches it firmly. The size field is filled for only some rows; it gives once, few, many or a size class.

>.|.|TRBJ2-1|14|TRBV6-6
CAISPAPDRNEQFF
TGTGCGATTTCCCCTGCCCCGGACAGAAATGAGCAGTTCTTC
>.|.|TRBJ1-1|10|TRBV7-7
CASSLGGIFF
TGTGCCAGCAGCTTAGGGGGTATTTTCTTT
>.|.|TRBJ2-5|14|TRBV6-1
CASSEGGAVETQYF
TGTGCCAGCAGTGAAGGGGGGGCCGTGGAGACCCAGTACTTC
>TRBD2|.|TRBJ2-1|15|TRBV19
CASSKGREGLGEQFF
TGTGCCAGTAGTAAGGGGCGGGAGGGCCTCGGTGAGCAGTTCTTC
>TRBD2|.|TRBJ2-7|15|TRBV6-5
CASRFSSGPSYEQYF
TGTGCCAGCAGGTTCTCTAGCGGCCCATCCTACGAGCAGTACTTC
>TRBD1|.|TRBJ1-5|20|TRBV15
CATSRDPVGQGAGSNQPQHF
TGTGCCACCAGCAGAGATCCAGTGGGTCAGGGGGCGGGGAGCAATCAGCCCCAGCATTTT
>TRBD2|.|TRBJ2-3|15|TRBV4-3
CASSQAREGTDTQYF
TGCGCCAGCAGCCAAGCCAGGGAGGGGACAGATACGCAGTATTTT
>.|.|TRBJ2-1|14|TRBV5-1
CASSFQGPYNEQFF
TGCGCCAGCAGCTTCCAGGGGCCCTACAATGAGCAGTTCTTC
>.|.|TRBJ1-5|13|TRBV2
CASSRTLSQPQHF
TGTGCCAGCAGCCGTACTCTTTCTCAGCCCCAGCATTTT
>TRBD1|.|TRBJ1-3|19|TRBV2
CASSDPSRGQGALGNTIYF
TGTGCCAGCAGTGATCCGAGCCGGGGACAGGGGGCGCTTGGAAACACCATATATTTT
>TRBD2|.|TRBJ2-7|14|TRBV10-2
CASRPSSGMGEQYF
TGCGCCAGCAGACCCTCTAGCGGGATGGGTGAGCAGTACTTC
>.|once|TRBJ2-3|15|TRBV2
CASGDGTAGEDTQYF
TGTGCCAGCGGCGACGGGACGGCAGGGGAAGATACGCAGTATTTT
>TRBD2|.|TRBJ2-7|15|TRBV7-3
CASSLLGGNSYEQYF
TGTGCCAGCAGCTTATTGGGAGGGAACTCCTACGAGCAGTACTTC
>.|.|TRBJ2-6|13|TRBV11-2
CASSFAGANVLTF
TGTGCCAGCAGCTTCGCTGGGGCCAACGTCCTGACTTTC
>.|.|TRBJ2-7|15|TRBV7-2
CASSSLRGGTYEQYF
TGTGCCAGCAGCTCCTTGAGGGGGGGAACCTACGAGCAGTACTTC
>.|.|TRBJ2-5|17|TRBV9
CASSAGGTAGAQETQYF
TGTGCCAGCAGCGCTGGGGGGACAGCGGGGGCTCAAGAGACCCAGTACTTC
>TRBD2|.|TRBJ2-3|15|TRBV6-4
CASSDGTSDADTQYF
TGTGCCAGCAGTGACGGGACTAGCGACGCCGATACGCAGTATTTT
>TRBD1|.|TRBJ2-2|15|TRBV5-5
CASSLQTGKAGELFF
TGTGCCAGCAGCTTACAGACAGGGAAGGCCGGGGAGCTGTTTTTT
>.|.|TRBJ1-2|15|TRBV6-5
CASSLLAGGGYGYTF
TGTGCCAGCAGCCTACTGGCGGGGGGTGGCTATGGCTACACCTTC
>TRBD2|.|TRBJ2-1|14|TRBV11-3
CASGSGRAYNEQFF
TGTGCCAGCGGGAGCGGGAGGGCCTACAATGAGCAGTTCTTC
>.|.|TRBJ1-5|14|TRBV27
CASSLRNGNQPQHF
TGTGCCAGCAGTCTAAGAAATGGCAATCAGCCCCAGCATTTT
>.|.|TRBJ2-3|12|TRBV7-2
CASSLFPDAQYF
TGTGCCAGCAGCTTGTTCCCTGACGCGCAGTATTTT